The clone carrying this T cell receptor (beta chain) has just a few counts. One entry per CDR3 protein, called by TCRdb with MiXCR from the 5' RACE reads. The sample records around 300,000 distinct CDR3 sequences, more than 15% being singletons. The sample originates from a study of T-cell memory formation after mild COVID-19. V was clipped by 3 bases and J by 4 bases, with 12 bases between them. Germline values: CDR1 DFQATT, CDR2 SNEGSKA (reference sequence). The length of the CDR3 is 13 residues. Material for sequencing was PBMCs or a T cell subset sorted from them (not recorded which). This receptor was identified in a man between 18 and 29 years old who had mild COVID-19 (a few samples of this study predate the infection). Cell type and time point are not known. The chain couples TRBV20-1 to TRBJ1-1; no reliable D call. CDR3 in amino acids: CSARSGLSTEAFF. The CDR3 DNA reads as TGCAGTGCTAGGTCCGGGCTTTCCACTGAAGCTTTCTTT.